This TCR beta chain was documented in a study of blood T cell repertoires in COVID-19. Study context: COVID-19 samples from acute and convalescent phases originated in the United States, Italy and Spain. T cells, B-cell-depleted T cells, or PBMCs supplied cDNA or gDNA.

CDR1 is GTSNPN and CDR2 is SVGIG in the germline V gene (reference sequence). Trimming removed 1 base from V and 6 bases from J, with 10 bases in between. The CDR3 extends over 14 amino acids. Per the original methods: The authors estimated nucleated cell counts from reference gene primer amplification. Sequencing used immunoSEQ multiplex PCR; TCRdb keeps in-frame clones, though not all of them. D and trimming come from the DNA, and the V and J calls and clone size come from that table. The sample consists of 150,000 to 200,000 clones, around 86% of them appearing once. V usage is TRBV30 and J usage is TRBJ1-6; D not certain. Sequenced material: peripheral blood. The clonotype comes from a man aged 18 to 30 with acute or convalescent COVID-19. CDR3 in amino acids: CAWSGATVNSPLHF. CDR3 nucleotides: TGTGCCTGGAGTGGGGCCACCGTTAATTCACCCCTCCACTTT.